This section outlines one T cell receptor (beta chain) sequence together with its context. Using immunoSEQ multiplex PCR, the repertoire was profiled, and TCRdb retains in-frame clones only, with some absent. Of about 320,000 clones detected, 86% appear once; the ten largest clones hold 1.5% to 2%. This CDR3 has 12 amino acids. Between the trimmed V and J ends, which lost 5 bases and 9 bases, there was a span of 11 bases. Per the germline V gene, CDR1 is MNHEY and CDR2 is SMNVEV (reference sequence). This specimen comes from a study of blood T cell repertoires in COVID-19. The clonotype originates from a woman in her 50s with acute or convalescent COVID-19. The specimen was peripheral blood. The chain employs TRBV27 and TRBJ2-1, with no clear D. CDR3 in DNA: TGTGCCAGCAGTCCGCGGTTCGGTGAGCAGTTCTTC. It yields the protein CASSPRFGEQFF.